These 12 T cell receptor beta chains were all obtained from the same sample, sequenced in a study of breast tumors, draining lymph nodes, adjacent tissues. Breast cancer patients provided tissue from their axillary draining lymph nodes. TCRdb re-derived calls from the multiplex PCR reads in MiXCR, one entry per CDR3 protein. The table lists about 180,000 distinct CDR3 sequences, 30% to 35% of them singletons. Sample: axillary lymph node tissue. The receptors come from a female donor with breast cancer. Some clones in this sample may be carry-over from other donors' samples.

This clonotype was observed many times. The chain has TRBV9 and TRBJ1-2; TRBD1 is a possible D gene (5 bases). The CDR3 covers 17 residues. Looked up from germline, CDR1 is SGDLS and CDR2 is YYNGEE. Trimming shortened V by 4 bases and J by 2 bases, and 21 bases separated the two germline ends. CDR3 sequence (DNA): TGTGCCAGCAGCATGAGCAACCTTGGGGACGCGAACTATGGCTACACCTTC. Amino acid sequence: CASSMSNLGDANYGYTF.

The chain combines TRBV20-1 with TRBJ1-5, with D perhaps matching TRBD1 (5 bases). Germline CDR1 reads DFQATT; CDR2 reads SNEGSKA (reference sequence). CDR3 length equals 11 residues. Deletions cut 6 bases from V and 7 bases from J, with 10 bases between. CDR3 coding DNA: TGCAGTGCGGGGCGCGGGCAGCCCCAGCATTTT. This encodes CSAGRGQPQHF.

A single count supports this clonotype. CDR3 bases: TGTGCCAACCAGCAGGGGGCTCGGTACGAGCAGTACTTC. This sequence encodes CANQQGARYEQYF. The rearrangement uses TRBV6-8 and TRBJ2-7, with 8 nucleotides matching TRBD1. The V gene's germline CDR1 is MNHGY and CDR2 SAAAGT. This CDR3 is 13 amino acids long. V dropped 10 bases and J dropped 4; count of bases not matched to a gene: 9.

This clonotype was counted once. The J gene is TRBJ2-7, the V gene TRBV25-1, with 9 bases lining up with TRBD1. In germline, CDR1 is MGHDK, CDR2 SYGVNS. The CDR3 covers 16 residues. Trimming cost V 7 bases and J 5 bases; bases outside gene matches: 15. The DNA of the CDR3 is TGTGCCAGCAAAGCAAAGAAACAGGGGGCTTTGAACGAGCAGTACTTC. Translation: CASKAKKQGALNEQYF.

This clonotype was picked up a small number of times. CDR3 residues: CASSQEGGSYEQYF. Written as DNA, the CDR3 is TGCGCCAGCAGCCAAGAGGGCGGGAGCTACGAGCAGTACTTC. The chain has TRBV4-1 and TRBJ2-7; 7 bases match TRBD2. Germline V gene data show CDR1 as MGHRA and CDR2 as YSYEKL. V was pared by 0 bases and J by 3 bases, with 2 bases of the junction left unmatched. This CDR3 has 14 amino acids.

Remarks on this clonotype: At one boundary the junction diverges from the germline segment, which might be a read error. V is TRBV7-2 and J is TRBJ1-6; 7 bases are a match to TRBD1. The CDR3 loop spans 17 amino acids. Germline-derived CDR1 and CDR2 are SGHTA and FQGNSA. The CDR3 is CASSLAPQGTTNSPPHF. CDR3 DNA sequence: TGTGCCAGCAGCTTAGCACCACAGGGGACAACAAATTCACCCCCCCACTTT.

Comments on this clonotype: A read error may explain this, as a much larger clone is one base away. The CDR3 does not end in the conserved phenylalanine or tryptophan, so this is likely a read error. The rearrangement links TRBV7-9 to TRBJ2-5, with TRBD2 matching over 8 bases. Per the germline V gene, CDR1 is SEHNR and CDR2 is FQNEAQ (reference sequence). With V trimmed by 5 bases and J by 9 bases, 11 bases remained unmatched. This CDR3 spans 14 amino acids. Written as DNA, the CDR3 is TGTGCCAGCAGCCCAGATTTAGCGGGATGGCCCCAGTACCTC. As protein: CASSPDLAGWPQYL.

This clonotype was recorded at least ten times. The rearrangement joins TRBV12-3 or TRBV12-4 to TRBJ2-5; 11 positions agree with TRBD2. The V segment lost 6 bases and the J segment 5 bases; nucleotides outside the gene matches: 17. This CDR3 comprises 18 residues. CDR3 in DNA: TGTGCCAGCAGCAAGGACAGACGGACTAGCGGGTACCTGGAGACCCAGTACTTC. Its translation is CASSKDRRTSGYLETQYF.

This clonotype was seen ten or more times. The CDR3 loop is CSAREGIYEQYF. CDR3 sequence (DNA): TGCAGTGCTAGAGAGGGTATCTACGAGCAGTACTTC. The rearrangement uses TRBV20-1 and TRBJ2-7; D remains ambiguous. Germline V CDR1 and CDR2: DFQATT, SNEGSKA (reference sequence). The CDR3 has 12 residues. Trimming pared 0 bases from V and 3 bases from J, leaving 6 bases between.

The gene calls are TRBV15 and TRBJ2-7; D remains ambiguous. The CDR3 runs to 13 residues. V was clipped by 9 bases and J by 0 bases, with 12 bases between them. Germline V CDR1 and CDR2: LNHNV, YYDKDF (reference sequence). The CDR3 bases are TGTGCCACAAGGGATGACCGCTCCTACGAGCAGTACTTC. Its translation is CATRDDRSYEQYF.

This clonotype was recorded many times. This rearrangement joins TRBV19 to TRBJ2-7; a possible D gene is TRBD1 (5 bases). Germline CDR1 is LNHDA and CDR2 is SQIVND (reference sequence). The CDR3 consists of 16 residues. The V end was cut by 0 bases, the J end by 3 bases, with 15 bases between. CDR3 bases: TGTGCCAGTAGTATAGATCTGACAGCCGCAAGCTACGAGCAGTACTTC. It yields the protein CASSIDLTAASYEQYF.

The chain is built from TRBV6-1 and TRBJ1-5; D not certain. The germline CDR1 and CDR2 sequences are MNHNS and SASEGT. The CDR3 consists of 15 residues. V was clipped by 7 bases and J by 2 bases, with 15 bases between them. The CDR3 DNA reads TGTGCCAGCATATACAGCGTATTCGGCAATCAGCCCCAGCATTTT. This gives the protein CASIYSVFGNQPQHF.